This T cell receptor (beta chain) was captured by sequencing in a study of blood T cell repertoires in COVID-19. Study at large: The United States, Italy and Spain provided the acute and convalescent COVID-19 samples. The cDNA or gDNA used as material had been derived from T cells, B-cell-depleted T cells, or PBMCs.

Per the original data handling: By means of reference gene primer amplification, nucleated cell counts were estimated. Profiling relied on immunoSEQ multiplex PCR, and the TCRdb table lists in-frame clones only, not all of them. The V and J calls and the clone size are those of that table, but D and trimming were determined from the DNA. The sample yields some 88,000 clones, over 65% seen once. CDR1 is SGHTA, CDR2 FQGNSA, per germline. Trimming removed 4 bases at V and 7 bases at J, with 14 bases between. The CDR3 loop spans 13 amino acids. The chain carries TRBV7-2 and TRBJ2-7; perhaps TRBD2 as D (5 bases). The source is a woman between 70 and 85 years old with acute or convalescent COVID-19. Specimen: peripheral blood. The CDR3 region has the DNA TGTGCCAGCAGCTCCCGGCTAGCTCTAGAGCAGTACGTC. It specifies CASSSRLALEQYV.